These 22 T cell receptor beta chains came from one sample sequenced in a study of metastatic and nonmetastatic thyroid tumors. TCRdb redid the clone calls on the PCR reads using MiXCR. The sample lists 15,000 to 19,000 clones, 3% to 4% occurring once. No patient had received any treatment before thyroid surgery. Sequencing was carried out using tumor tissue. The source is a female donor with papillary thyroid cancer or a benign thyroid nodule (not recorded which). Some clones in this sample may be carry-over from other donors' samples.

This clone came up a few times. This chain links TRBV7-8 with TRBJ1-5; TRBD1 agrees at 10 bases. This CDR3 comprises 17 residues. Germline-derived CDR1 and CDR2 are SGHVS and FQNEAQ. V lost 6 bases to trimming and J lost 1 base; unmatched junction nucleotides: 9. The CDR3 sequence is CASSFRDRGFSNQPQHF. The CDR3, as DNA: TGTGCCAGCAGTTTCCGGGACAGGGGATTCAGCAATCAGCCCCAGCATTTT.

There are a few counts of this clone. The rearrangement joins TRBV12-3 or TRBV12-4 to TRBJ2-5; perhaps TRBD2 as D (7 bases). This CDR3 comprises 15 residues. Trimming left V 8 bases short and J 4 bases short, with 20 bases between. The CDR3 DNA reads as TGTGCCAGCTGGGGGGGACAAGGGGCGTCAGAGACCCAGTACTTC. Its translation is CASWGGQGASETQYF.

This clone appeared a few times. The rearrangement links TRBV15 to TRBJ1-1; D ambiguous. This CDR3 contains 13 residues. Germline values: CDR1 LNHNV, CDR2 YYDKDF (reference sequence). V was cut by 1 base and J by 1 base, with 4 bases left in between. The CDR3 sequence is CATSRGGNTEAFF. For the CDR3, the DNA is TGTGCCACCAGCAGAGGTGGGAACACTGAAGCTTTCTTT.

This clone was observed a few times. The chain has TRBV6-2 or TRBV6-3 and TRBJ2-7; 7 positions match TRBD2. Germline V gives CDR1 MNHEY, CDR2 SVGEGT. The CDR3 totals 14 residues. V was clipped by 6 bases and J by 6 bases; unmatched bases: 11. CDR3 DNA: TGTGCCAGCAGCCAAACCCGGGGGGTTGGCGAGCAGTACTTC. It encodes CASSQTRGVGEQYF.

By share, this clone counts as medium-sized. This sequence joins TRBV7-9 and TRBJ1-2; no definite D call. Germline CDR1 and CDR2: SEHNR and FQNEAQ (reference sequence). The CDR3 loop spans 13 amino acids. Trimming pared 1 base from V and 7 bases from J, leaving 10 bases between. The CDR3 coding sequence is TGTGCCAGCAGCTTAGGTTCAGAATTTGGCTACACCTTC. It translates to CASSLGSEFGYTF.

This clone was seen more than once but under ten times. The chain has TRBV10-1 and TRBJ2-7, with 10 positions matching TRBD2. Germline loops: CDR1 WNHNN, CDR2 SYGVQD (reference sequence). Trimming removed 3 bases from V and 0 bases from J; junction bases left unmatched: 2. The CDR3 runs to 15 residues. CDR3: CASSEGLAASYEQYF. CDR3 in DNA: TGCGCCAGCAGTGAAGGACTAGCGGCCTCCTACGAGCAGTACTTC.

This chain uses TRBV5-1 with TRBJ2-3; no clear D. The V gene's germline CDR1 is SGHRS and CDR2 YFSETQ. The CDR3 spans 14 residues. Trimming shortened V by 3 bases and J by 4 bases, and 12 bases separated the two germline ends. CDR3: CASSSLNIPDTQYF. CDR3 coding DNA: TGCGCCAGCAGCTCGCTAAACATCCCAGATACGCAGTATTTT.

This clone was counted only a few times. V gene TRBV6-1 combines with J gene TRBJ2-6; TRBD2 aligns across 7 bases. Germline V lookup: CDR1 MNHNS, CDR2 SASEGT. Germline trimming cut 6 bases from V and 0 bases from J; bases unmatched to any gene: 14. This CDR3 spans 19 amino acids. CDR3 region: CASRGGWGLMSSGANVLTF. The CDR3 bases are TGTGCCAGCAGGGGGGGGTGGGGACTTATGAGCTCTGGGGCCAACGTCCTGACTTTC.

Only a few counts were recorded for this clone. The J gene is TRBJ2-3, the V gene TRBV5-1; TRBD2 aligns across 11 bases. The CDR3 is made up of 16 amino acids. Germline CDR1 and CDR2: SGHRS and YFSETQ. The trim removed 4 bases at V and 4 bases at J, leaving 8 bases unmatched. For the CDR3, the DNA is TGCGCCAGCAGCCTGGTAGCGGGAGGGCCCCCAGATACGCAGTATTTT. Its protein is CASSLVAGGPPDTQYF.

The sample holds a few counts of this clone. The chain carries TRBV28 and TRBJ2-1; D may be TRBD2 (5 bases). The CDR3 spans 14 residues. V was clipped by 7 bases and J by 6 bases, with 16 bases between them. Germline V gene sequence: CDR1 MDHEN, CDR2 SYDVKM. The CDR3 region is CASTPAGLTNEQFF. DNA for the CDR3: TGTGCCAGCACCCCCGCCGGACTCACCAATGAGCAGTTCTTC.

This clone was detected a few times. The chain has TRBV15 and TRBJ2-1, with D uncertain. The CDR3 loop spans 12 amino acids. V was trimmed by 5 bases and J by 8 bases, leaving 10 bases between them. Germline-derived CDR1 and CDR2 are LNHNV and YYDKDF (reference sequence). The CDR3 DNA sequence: TGTGCCACCAGCCCCGCTCGATATGAGCAGTTCTTC. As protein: CATSPARYEQFF.

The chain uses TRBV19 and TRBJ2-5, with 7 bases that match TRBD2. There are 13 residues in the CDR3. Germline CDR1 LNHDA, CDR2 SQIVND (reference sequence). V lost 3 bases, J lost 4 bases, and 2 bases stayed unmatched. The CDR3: CASSMGGRETQYF. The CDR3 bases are TGTGCCAGTAGTATGGGCGGGAGAGAGACCCAGTACTTC.

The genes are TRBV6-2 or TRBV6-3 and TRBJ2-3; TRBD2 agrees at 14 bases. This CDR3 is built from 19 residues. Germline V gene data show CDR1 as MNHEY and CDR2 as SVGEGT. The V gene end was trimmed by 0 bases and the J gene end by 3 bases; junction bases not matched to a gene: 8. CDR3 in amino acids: CASSYSGLAGVRVTDTQYF. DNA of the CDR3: TGTGCCAGCAGTTACTCGGGACTAGCGGGAGTTAGGGTTACAGATACGCAGTATTTT.

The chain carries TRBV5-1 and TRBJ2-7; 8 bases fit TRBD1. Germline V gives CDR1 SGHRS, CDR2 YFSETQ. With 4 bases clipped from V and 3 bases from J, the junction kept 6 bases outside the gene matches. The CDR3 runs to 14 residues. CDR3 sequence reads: CASSGGQEVYEQYF. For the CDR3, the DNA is TGCGCCAGCAGCGGGGGACAGGAGGTCTACGAGCAGTACTTC. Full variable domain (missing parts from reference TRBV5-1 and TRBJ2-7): KAGVTQTPRYLIKTRGQQVTLSCSPISGHRSVSWYQQTPGQGLQFLFEYFSETQRNKGNFPGRFSGRQFSNSRSEMNVSTLELGDSALYLCASSGGQEVYEQYFGPGTRLTVT.

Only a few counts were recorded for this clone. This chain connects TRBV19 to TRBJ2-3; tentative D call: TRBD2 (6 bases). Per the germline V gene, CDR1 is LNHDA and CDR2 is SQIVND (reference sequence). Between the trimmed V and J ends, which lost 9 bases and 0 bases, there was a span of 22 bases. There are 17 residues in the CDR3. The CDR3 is CASGQDGATSSTDTQYF. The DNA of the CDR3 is TGTGCCAGCGGCCAAGATGGGGCTACTAGCAGCACAGATACGCAGTATTTT.

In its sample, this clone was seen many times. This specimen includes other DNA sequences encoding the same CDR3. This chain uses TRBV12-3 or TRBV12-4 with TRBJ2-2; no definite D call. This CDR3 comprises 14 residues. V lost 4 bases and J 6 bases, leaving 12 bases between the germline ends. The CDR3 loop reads CASSWSPVAGELFF. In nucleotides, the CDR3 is TGTGCCAGCAGTTGGAGCCCGGTTGCCGGGGAGCTGTTTTTT.

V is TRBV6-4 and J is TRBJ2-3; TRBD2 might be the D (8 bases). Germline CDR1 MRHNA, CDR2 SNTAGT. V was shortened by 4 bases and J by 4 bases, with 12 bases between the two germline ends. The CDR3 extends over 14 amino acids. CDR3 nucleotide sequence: TGTGCCAGCAGTGGACAGGGACTAGCAGATACGCAGTATTTT. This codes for CASSGQGLADTQYF.

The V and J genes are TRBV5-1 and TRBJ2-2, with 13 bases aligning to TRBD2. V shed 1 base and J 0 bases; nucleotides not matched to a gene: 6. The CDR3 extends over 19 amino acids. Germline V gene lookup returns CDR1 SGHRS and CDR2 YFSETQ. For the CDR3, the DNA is TGCGCCAGCAGCTTGACCGGACTAGCGGGAGCGACGAACACCGGGGAGCTGTTTTTT. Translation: CASSLTGLAGATNTGELFF.

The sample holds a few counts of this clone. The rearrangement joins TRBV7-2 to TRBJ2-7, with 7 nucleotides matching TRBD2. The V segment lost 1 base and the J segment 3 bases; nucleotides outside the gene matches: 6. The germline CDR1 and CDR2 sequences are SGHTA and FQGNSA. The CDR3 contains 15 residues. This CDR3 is CASSLDGGGGYEQYF. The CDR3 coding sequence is TGTGCCAGCAGCTTAGACGGCGGGGGAGGCTACGAGCAGTACTTC.

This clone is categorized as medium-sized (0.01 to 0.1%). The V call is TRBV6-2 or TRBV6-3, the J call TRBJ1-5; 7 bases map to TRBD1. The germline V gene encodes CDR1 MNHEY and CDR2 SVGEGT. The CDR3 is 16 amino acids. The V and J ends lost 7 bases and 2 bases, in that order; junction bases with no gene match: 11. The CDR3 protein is CASKSDRAGGNQPQHF. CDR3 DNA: TGTGCCAGCAAGAGCGACAGGGCCGGGGGCAATCAGCCCCAGCATTTT.

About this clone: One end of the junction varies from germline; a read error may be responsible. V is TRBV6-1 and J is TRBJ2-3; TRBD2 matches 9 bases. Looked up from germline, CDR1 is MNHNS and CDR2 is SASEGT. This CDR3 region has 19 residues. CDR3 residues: CACSHYPGLAGGGVDTKYF. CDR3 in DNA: TGTGCCTGCAGTCACTACCCGGGACTAGCTGGAGGGGGAGTAGATACGAAGTATTTT.

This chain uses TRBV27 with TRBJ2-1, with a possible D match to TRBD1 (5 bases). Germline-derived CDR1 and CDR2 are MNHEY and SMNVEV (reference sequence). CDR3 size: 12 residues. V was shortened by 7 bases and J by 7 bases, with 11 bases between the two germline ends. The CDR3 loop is CASIRQPNEQFF. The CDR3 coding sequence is TGTGCCAGCATTCGACAGCCTAATGAGCAGTTCTTC.